This TCR beta chain was profiled in a study of STAT3 mutations in large granular lymphocyte leukemia (dated by TCRdb to between 2018 and 2021). General notes on the study: About half of the T-LGLL patients who underwent longitudinal sequencing carried canonical activating STAT3 mutations. Two patients with natural killer LGL leukemia were also sequenced longitudinally as controls within the study. On average, sequencing was done at 3 to 5 time points per patient, with the number of samplings ranging from 2 to 8. One or more immunosuppressive therapy regimens were given to more than half of T-LGLL patients, and hematologic response was seen in about 36% of the treated patients. To reconstruct clonal hierarchy and dynamics, serial deep sequencing of TCRbeta CDR3 and STAT3 was performed in patients with T-cell large granular lymphocyte leukemia. Roughly 19 representative T-LGLL cases were selected from an initial cohort of over 200 LGL patients for longitudinal TCRbeta and STAT3 sequencing. Paper-wide results and their limitations: Because no samples were available when a clone first appeared, clonal expansion was inferred from samplings taken at other points. In 6 of 18 patients, TCR clonotype switching occurred after therapy, and every newly emerging clone was STAT3 wild type. Since codominant clonotypes persisted in some patients, a small but highly pathogenic clone may have gone undetected. Linking therapy response to changes in TCR clonal burden was complicated by variable intervals between samplings and by differing treatment regimens. In several patients, dominant TCR clone burden exceeded STAT3 mutant burden, suggesting STAT3 mutation arose secondarily within a pre-expanded clone. At least one immunodominant TCRbeta clonotype was identified in every T-LGLL patient, and multiple immunodominant subclonotypes were identified in about half of the T-LGLL patients.

A word on this clone: The target of this receptor is not known. Within one base of it there is no much larger clone, and no base qualities were kept.

Trimming accounts for 5 bases at V and 0 bases at J, while the number of junction bases matched to no gene is 4. According to the germline V gene, CDR1 reads SGHAT and CDR2 reads FQNNGV. The CDR3 measures 15 amino acids from cysteine to phenylalanine. The sequence is cut down to CDR3 DNA, 45 bases in frame from base 1. DNA was extracted from blood mononuclear cells, and the same DNA was used for both TCR and STAT3 sequencing. TCRbeta libraries were sequenced on an Illumina MiSeq, and an average of around 41,000 productive templates per sample was obtained. Multiplex PCR amplification was used to generate TCRbeta CDR3 libraries with the immunoSEQ assay. Per the original workflow: Repertoire diversity was calculated as previously defined, and values close to 0 indicated extremely monoclonal samples. TCRdb provides this immuneACCESS table in a form limited to in-frame rearrangements. Some clones are lacking; in checked studies, under half of them reflect an unresolved V gene, and why the rest are absent is not known. The DNA was the basis for D and trimming; V, J and clone size are from that table. Within this sample are under 2,500 clones, with 50% to 60% of them counted one time only. The ten largest clones take up around four fifths of the sample.

The sequence links TRBV11-2 to TRBJ2-7, with 10 bases matching TRBD2. Specimen: peripheral blood mononuclear cells. The sequence was collected from a man aged 55 to 70 with T-cell large granular lymphocyte leukemia. Some clones in this sample may be carry-over from other donors' samples. The age is the age at diagnosis. CDR3 loop: CASSRTSGDSYEQYF. The bases are TGTGCCAGCAGCCGGACTAGCGGTGACTCCTACGAGCAGTACTTC.